These 10 T cell receptor beta chains share one sample of origin, sequenced in a study of cytomegalovirus exposure and HLA in healthy donors. The PCR contained 60 Vbeta and 13 Jbeta primers. Profiled with immunoSEQ multiplex PCR; TCRdb holds only in-frame clones, not every one. The data show fewer than 150,000 clones, 76% seen once. The sample taken for sequencing was PBMCs. Every receptor here comes from a man younger than 35 in good health and CMV-seronegative.

The chain employs TRBV30 and TRBJ2-7, with D maybe TRBD2 (5 bases). Germline CDR1 is GTSNPN and CDR2 is SVGIG (reference sequence). V lost 3 bases and J 4 bases, leaving 10 bases between the germline ends. This CDR3 comprises 12 residues. The CDR3 region has the DNA TGTGCCTGGAGGCTAAGCGGTTACGAGCAGTACTTC. The encoded protein is CAWRLSGYEQYF.

The rearrangement uses TRBV10-1 and TRBJ1-2, with 11 bases matching TRBD1. The V gene end was trimmed by 0 bases and the J gene end by 7 bases; junction bases not matched to a gene: 4. The CDR3 runs 15 residues. Germline V lookup: CDR1 WNHNN, CDR2 SYGVQD (reference sequence). CDR3 region: CASSESGQGAFGYTF. The CDR3 DNA is TGCGCCAGCAGTGAGTCTGGACAGGGGGCTTTTGGCTACACCTTC.

The V call is TRBV5-1, the J call TRBJ1-2; 7 nucleotides agree with TRBD1. CDR3 length: 16 residues. The V gene's germline CDR1 is SGHRS and CDR2 YFSETQ. V dropped 5 bases and J dropped 4; count of bases not matched to a gene: 14. The CDR3 here is CASRQTLLGQTYGYTF. CDR3 DNA: TGCGCCAGCAGGCAAACCCTGCTGGGACAGACCTATGGCTACACCTTC.

CDR3 DNA: TGTGCCAGCAGTCCGCGTAGCGGGAGGGCACCAGATACGCAGTATTTT. Translated: CASSPRSGRAPDTQYF. The V call is TRBV7-2, the J call TRBJ2-3; 11 nucleotides align to TRBD2. Trimming removed 6 bases from V and 4 bases from J; junction bases left unmatched: 9. Germline loops: CDR1 SGHTA, CDR2 FQGNSA. The CDR3 is 16 amino acids.

This chain links TRBV6-6 with TRBJ2-7; D not resolved. In germline, CDR1 is MNHNY, CDR2 SVGAGI (reference sequence). This CDR3 comprises 13 residues. V was cut by 0 bases and J by 4 bases, with 7 bases left in between. This CDR3 reads CASSYSSVYEQYF. The CDR3 DNA sequence: TGTGCCAGCAGTTACTCAAGCGTTTACGAGCAGTACTTC.

The rearrangement uses TRBV19 and TRBJ2-5; 7 positions match TRBD2. Looked up from germline, CDR1 is LNHDA and CDR2 is SQIVND (reference sequence). V gave up 9 bases and J gave up 5 bases; unmatched junction bases: 12. The length of the CDR3 is 14 residues. The CDR3 region has the DNA TGTGCCAGCGGAACCCTGCGGGAGATGGAGACCCAGTACTTC. It encodes CASGTLREMETQYF.

V is TRBV28 and J is TRBJ2-2; D perhaps matches TRBD2 (6 bases). CDR1 is MDHEN and CDR2 is SYDVKM in the germline V gene. The CDR3 sequence is 16 residues long. Trimming took off 6 bases at V and 0 bases at J, with 14 bases between the two ends. CDR3 coding DNA: TGTGCCAGCAGCAGAGCTCCTAGCGCGAACACCGGGGAGCTGTTTTTT. It specifies CASSRAPSANTGELFF.

The V and J genes are TRBV5-1 and TRBJ2-7; 9 positions agree with TRBD1. After removal of 3 bases from V and 0 bases from J, the junction contained 4 bases not matched to a gene. The CDR3 extends over 15 amino acids. From germline, CDR1 is SGHRS and CDR2 YFSETQ. CDR3 in DNA: TGCGCCAGCAGCTGGGGGGACAGGGACTCCTACGAGCAGTACTTC. It translates to CASSWGDRDSYEQYF.

This clone has only one observation. The chain uses TRBV6-5 and TRBJ2-7, with 7 bases identical to TRBD1. The CDR3 loop spans 16 amino acids. Per the germline V gene, CDR1 is MNHEY and CDR2 is SVGAGI. J lost 5 bases, V lost 0 bases, and 10 bases had no gene match. The CDR3 DNA reads TGTGCCAGCAGTTACTCGTCGGGGACAGTACCCCACGAGCAGTACTTC. Its translation: CASSYSSGTVPHEQYF.

The chain recombines TRBV13 with TRBJ1-2, with 9 bases lining up with TRBD1. The CDR3 is made up of 14 amino acids. V shed 5 bases, J shed 4 bases, and the junction held 5 bases outside the gene matches. Germline CDR1 and CDR2: PRHDT and FYEKMQ (reference sequence). The CDR3 DNA reads TGTGCCAGCAGCCCACCGGGACAGGGCTATGGCTACACCTTC. Translated, it gives CASSPPGQGYGYTF.